This T cell receptor (beta chain) comes out of a study of cytomegalovirus exposure and HLA in healthy donors. There are a few counts of this clone. The antigen remains unidentified. Researchers ran the PCR with 60 Vbeta and 13 Jbeta primers. TCRdb's copy holds only in-frame clones and misses some; the assay was immunoSEQ multiplex PCR. The data show approximately 93,000 clones, with over 55% seen just once and 5.9% held by the top ten. Trimming shortened V by 4 bases and J by 7 bases, and 14 bases separated the two germline ends. This CDR3 comprises 13 residues. Germline lookup yields CDR1 MNHNS and CDR2 SASEGT. Overall study findings and caveats: Presence/absence analyses assumed roughly uniform sequencing depth across donors. There was a cluster of highly shared sequence variants that was likely a sequencing artifact.

The sequence came from a boy younger than 18 in good health and CMV-seropositive. The V and J genes are TRBV6-1 and TRBJ2-7, with a possible D match to TRBD1 (6 bases). The sequenced sample was PBMCs. The CDR3, as DNA: TGTGCCAGCAGTGCCAACAGGGTCGGGGAGCAGTACTTC. The encoded protein is CASSANRVGEQYF.